The clone carrying this T cell receptor beta chain was counted a few times. As originally analysed: The assay estimated nucleated cells by amplifying reference gene primers. Repertoires were generated with immunoSEQ multiplex PCR, while TCRdb's copy carries only in-frame clones and drops some. The D gene and trimming were derived from the DNA, and the V and J assignments and clone size from that table. The sample has some 200,000 clones; roughly 84% are singletons. There are 13 residues in the CDR3. In germline, CDR1 is SQVTM, CDR2 ANQGSEA. Trimming cost V 4 bases and J 8 bases, with 17 bases left between them. The sample comes from a study of blood T cell repertoires in COVID-19. Background on the study: COVID-19 samples, acute and convalescent, were from the United States, Italy and Spain. Nucleic acid was either cDNA or gDNA, and it came from T cells, B-cell-depleted T cells, or PBMCs.

V gene TRBV29-1 combines with J gene TRBJ1-2, with D unresolved. The sequence was collected from a man in his fifties or sixties with active or convalescent COVID-19. Sequences were obtained from peripheral blood. CDR3 protein: CSVGTDWGGGYTF. CDR3 DNA sequence: TGCAGCGTTGGAACGGACTGGGGAGGGGGCTACACCTTC. Supplemented by reference TRBV29-1 and TRBJ1-2, the full variable domain reads SAVISQKPSRDICQRGTSLTIQCQVDSQVTMMFWYRQQPGQSLTLIATANQGSEATYESGFVIDKFPISRPNLTFSTLTVSNMSPEDSSIYLCSVGTDWGGGYTFGSGTRLTVV.